A selection of T cell receptor beta chains follows, all from one sample in a study of tumor-infiltrating lymphocytes in glioblastoma multiforme. In TCRdb, the multiplex PCR reads were re-called with MiXCR into one record per CDR3 protein. The repertoire has roughly 13,000 distinct CDR3 sequences, around 60% of them found once; the top ten carry 25% to 40%. Sequenced input: brain tumor tissue. All receptors come from a male donor with glioblastoma. CDR3s include the opening cysteine and the closing phenylalanine or tryptophan. The order of the fields is V gene, J gene, clone size, D gene, CDR3 protein, CDR3 DNA. The D gene is left open where the match is weak. Size tells how often a clone was seen (once, few, many) or the class of an expanded clone, and some rows leave it out.

v_call: TRBV11-2; j_call: TRBJ2-2; clone_size: -; d_call: TRBD2; cdr3_aa: CASNHGLDPWKLFF; cdr3_nt: TGTGCCAGCAACCACGGACTAGACCCCTGGAAGCTGTTTTTT
v_call: TRBV6-6; j_call: TRBJ1-1; clone_size: -; d_call: TRBD1; cdr3_aa: CASTGGTGAIRAFF; cdr3_nt: TGTGCCAGCACGGGGGGGACAGGGGCTATACGGGCTTTCTTT
v_call: TRBV2; j_call: TRBJ1-5; clone_size: -; d_call: -; cdr3_aa: CASTTAYSQPQHF; cdr3_nt: TGTGCCAGCACAACGGCCTATAGTCAGCCCCAGCATTTT
v_call: TRBV4-2; j_call: TRBJ2-7; clone_size: -; d_call: -; cdr3_aa: CASSRGGNYDQYF; cdr3_nt: TGTGCCAGCAGCCGAGGCGGGAACTACGATCAGTACTTC
v_call: TRBV5-1; j_call: TRBJ2-2; clone_size: -; d_call: -; cdr3_aa: CASSAMKTGELFF; cdr3_nt: TGCGCCAGCAGCGCCATGAAAACCGGGGAGCTGTTTTTT
v_call: TRBV6-6; j_call: TRBJ1-5; clone_size: medium-sized; d_call: TRBD1; cdr3_aa: CASSYSTGGPQPQHF; cdr3_nt: TGTGCCAGCAGTTACTCGACAGGGGGGCCTCAGCCCCAGCATTTT
v_call: TRBV20-1; j_call: TRBJ1-2; clone_size: few; d_call: -; cdr3_aa: CSAERPSSYNYTF; cdr3_nt: TGCAGTGCTGAAAGACCTAGTTCCTATAACTACACCTTC
v_call: TRBV20-1; j_call: TRBJ2-6; clone_size: medium-sized; d_call: -; cdr3_aa: CSARDMGLGANVLTF; cdr3_nt: TGCAGTGCTAGAGATATGGGTTTGGGGGCCAACGTCCTGACTTTC
v_call: TRBV10-3; j_call: TRBJ2-3; clone_size: -; d_call: -; cdr3_aa: CAISEVGSDTQYF; cdr3_nt: TGTGCCATCAGTGAAGTGGGTTCGGATACGCAGTATTTT
v_call: TRBV11-2; j_call: TRBJ2-5; clone_size: -; d_call: -; cdr3_aa: CASSLGPRTLQETQYF; cdr3_nt: TGTGCCAGCAGCTTAGGGCCCAGGACCCTCCAAGAGACCCAGTACTTC
v_call: TRBV20-1; j_call: TRBJ2-1; clone_size: -; d_call: -; cdr3_aa: CSAKGQGVSSYNEQFF; cdr3_nt: TGCAGTGCTAAAGGGCAGGGAGTAAGCTCCTACAATGAACAGTTCTTC
v_call: TRBV20-1; j_call: TRBJ2-2; clone_size: -; d_call: -; cdr3_aa: CNARDQGRRLFF; cdr3_nt: TGCAATGCTCGAGATCAGGGGCGTCGGCTGTTTTTT
v_call: TRBV20-1; j_call: TRBJ1-2; clone_size: -; d_call: -; cdr3_aa: CSVREEFEGYAF; cdr3_nt: TGCAGTGTTAGAGAAGAATTCGAAGGCTACGCCTTC
v_call: TRBV30; j_call: TRBJ1-5; clone_size: -; d_call: -; cdr3_aa: CAWRTDPGQERTGSAQHF; cdr3_nt: TGTGCCTGGAGGACCGATCCGGGGCAGGAAAGGACCGGCTCAGCCCAGCATTTT
v_call: TRBV4-1; j_call: TRBJ2-1; clone_size: -; d_call: TRBD2; cdr3_aa: CASGQAGTTYNEQFF; cdr3_nt: TGCGCCAGCGGCCAAGCCGGGACTACCTACAATGAGCAGTTTTTC
v_call: TRBV6-2/TRBV6-3; j_call: TRBJ2-3; clone_size: -; d_call: TRBD1; cdr3_aa: CASSSGTDTDTQYF; cdr3_nt: TGTGCCAGCAGTTCCGGGACAGACACAGATACGCAGTATTTT
v_call: TRBV10-3; j_call: TRBJ1-2; clone_size: few; d_call: -; cdr3_aa: CATSESLGSDGYTF; cdr3_nt: TGTGCCACCAGTGAGTCTCTGGGGTCAGATGGGTACACCTTC
v_call: TRBV11-2; j_call: TRBJ2-5; clone_size: -; d_call: -; cdr3_aa: CASSLDRGTQYF; cdr3_nt: TGTGCCAGCAGCTTAGATCGGGGGACCCAGTACTTC
v_call: TRBV28; j_call: TRBJ2-3; clone_size: many; d_call: TRBD1; cdr3_aa: CASTTGQGDTDTQYF; cdr3_nt: TGTGCCAGCACGACGGGACAGGGGGATACAGATACGCAGTATTTT
v_call: TRBV19; j_call: TRBJ2-1; clone_size: once; d_call: TRBD2; cdr3_aa: CASSRVNSGNANEQFF; cdr3_nt: TGTGCCAGTAGTAGAGTTAATAGCGGGAACGCAAATGAGCAGTTCTTC
v_call: TRBV20-1; j_call: TRBJ1-2; clone_size: -; d_call: -; cdr3_aa: CNARDPCRQTGYGYTF; cdr3_nt: TGCAATGCTAGAGATCCATGTAGGCAGACCGGCTATGGCTACACCTTC
v_call: TRBV13; j_call: TRBJ1-1; clone_size: -; d_call: TRBD1; cdr3_aa: CASDTGATNTEALF; cdr3_nt: TGTGCCAGCGACACAGGGGCAACGAACACTGAAGCTCTCTTT
v_call: TRBV6-2/TRBV6-3; j_call: TRBJ2-5; clone_size: -; d_call: -; cdr3_aa: CASNWTAFQEAQYF; cdr3_nt: TGTGCCAGCAATTGGACGGCATTTCAAGAGGCCCAGTACTTC
v_call: TRBV20-1; j_call: TRBJ1-5; clone_size: -; d_call: TRBD1; cdr3_aa: CSVSERGQGDQPRHF; cdr3_nt: TGCAGTGTCTCCGAACGCGGACAGGGGGATCAGCCCCGGCATTTT
v_call: TRBV20-1; j_call: TRBJ1-5; clone_size: -; d_call: -; cdr3_aa: CSARGDGNQPQHF; cdr3_nt: TGCAGTGCTAGAGGGGACGGAAATCAGCCCCAGCATTTT
v_call: TRBV10-3; j_call: TRBJ1-3; clone_size: -; d_call: TRBD1; cdr3_aa: CAITKDREGNTIYF; cdr3_nt: TGTGCCATCACTAAGGACAGGGAAGGAAACACCATATATTTT
v_call: TRBV5-6; j_call: TRBJ2-5; clone_size: -; d_call: -; cdr3_aa: CAISSLYEDQETQYF; cdr3_nt: TGTGCCATCAGCTCCCTTTATGAAGACCAAGAGACCCAGTACTTC
v_call: TRBV11-3; j_call: TRBJ2-1; clone_size: -; d_call: -; cdr3_aa: CASSFGGPNEQFF; cdr3_nt: TGTGCCAGCAGCTTCGGAGGGCCCAATGAGCAGTTCTTC
v_call: TRBV11-2; j_call: TRBJ2-7; clone_size: -; d_call: -; cdr3_aa: CESSPALAAFYEQYF; cdr3_nt: TGTGAAAGCAGCCCAGCCTTAGCGGCTTTTTACGAGCAGTACTTC
v_call: TRBV5-5; j_call: TRBJ1-4; clone_size: medium-sized; d_call: -; cdr3_aa: CASSLGPLITNEKLFF; cdr3_nt: TGTGCCAGCAGCTTGGGACCGTTGATAACTAATGAAAAACTGTTTTTT
v_call: TRBV12-3/TRBV12-4; j_call: TRBJ1-5; clone_size: -; d_call: -; cdr3_aa: CASSMKEEPQHF; cdr3_nt: TGTGCCAGCAGCATGAAAGAGGAGCCCCAGCATTTT
v_call: TRBV20-1; j_call: TRBJ2-5; clone_size: few; d_call: -; cdr3_aa: CNAQTALGTQYF; cdr3_nt: TGCAATGCGCAGACAGCCTTGGGGACCCAGTACTTT
v_call: TRBV20-1; j_call: TRBJ2-2; clone_size: -; d_call: TRBD2; cdr3_aa: CSARLAVRTGELFF; cdr3_nt: TGCAGTGCTAGGCTAGCGGTGAGGACCGGGGAGCTTTTTTTT
v_call: TRBV11-2; j_call: TRBJ2-1; clone_size: -; d_call: -; cdr3_aa: CASSFGRRNKQFF; cdr3_nt: TGTGCCAGCAGCTTTGGTAGAAGAAATAAGCAGTTCTTC
v_call: TRBV20-1; j_call: TRBJ2-7; clone_size: -; d_call: -; cdr3_aa: CSARQAVYEQYF; cdr3_nt: TGCAGTGCTAGACAGGCCGTGTACGAGCAGTACTTC
v_call: TRBV11-2; j_call: TRBJ2-1; clone_size: -; d_call: TRBD1; cdr3_aa: CASGRDRGEVNKEQFF; cdr3_nt: TGTGCCAGCGGCCGCGACAGGGGGGAGGTCAACAAAGAGCAGTTCTTC
v_call: TRBV10-2; j_call: TRBJ1-5; clone_size: -; d_call: -; cdr3_aa: CASRPLATGGQSQHF; cdr3_nt: TGCGCCAGCAGACCCTTGGCGACAGGAGGTCAGTCCCAGCATTTT
v_call: TRBV6-5; j_call: TRBJ2-2; clone_size: -; d_call: TRBD1; cdr3_aa: CASRRRQGDTGELFF; cdr3_nt: TGTGCCAGCCGGCGAAGACAGGGGGACACCGGGGAGCTGTTTTTT
v_call: TRBV20-1; j_call: TRBJ1-2; clone_size: -; d_call: TRBD1; cdr3_aa: CRARRDSVNYCYTF; cdr3_nt: TGCAGAGCTAGGAGGGACAGTGTAAACTATTGCTACACCTTC
v_call: TRBV6-1; j_call: TRBJ2-7; clone_size: -; d_call: TRBD2; cdr3_aa: CASSELSSGSYEQYF; cdr3_nt: TGTGCCAGCAGTGAATTGTCTAGCGGTTCCTACGAGCAGTACTTC
v_call: TRBV28; j_call: TRBJ2-3; clone_size: -; d_call: -; cdr3_aa: CARSFILGTDTQYF; cdr3_nt: TGTGCCCGCAGTTTTATACTAGGCACAGATACGCAGTATTTT
v_call: TRBV6-1; j_call: TRBJ2-7; clone_size: -; d_call: TRBD2; cdr3_aa: CASSEVISGFSYEQYF; cdr3_nt: TGTGCCAGCAGTGAAGTGATTAGCGGGTTCAGCTACGAGCAGTACTTC
v_call: TRBV14; j_call: TRBJ2-7; clone_size: -; d_call: -; cdr3_aa: CASSQETSRAGNEQYF; cdr3_nt: TGTGCCAGTAGCCAAGAAACCTCCCGGGCCGGGAACGAGCAGTACTTC
v_call: TRBV13; j_call: TRBJ2-6; clone_size: -; d_call: -; cdr3_aa: CASSARQAAGANVLTF; cdr3_nt: TGTGCCAGCAGCGCAAGACAGGCAGCTGGGGCCAACGTCCTGACTTTC
v_call: TRBV5-6; j_call: TRBJ2-1; clone_size: -; d_call: -; cdr3_aa: CASNICGPPAPNKQFF; cdr3_nt: TGTGCCAGCAACATATGTGGACCCCCGGCCCCTAATAAGCAGTTCTTC
v_call: TRBV11-2; j_call: TRBJ2-1; clone_size: -; d_call: -; cdr3_aa: CASSPGFRGHGEQFF; cdr3_nt: TGTGCCAGCAGCCCCGGGTTTCGGGGGCATGGTGAGCAGTTCTTC
v_call: TRBV5-6; j_call: TRBJ1-2; clone_size: once; d_call: TRBD1; cdr3_aa: CASSPMGQIYGYTF; cdr3_nt: TGTGCCAGCAGCCCAATGGGACAGATATATGGCTACACCTTC
v_call: TRBV11-2; j_call: TRBJ2-7; clone_size: -; d_call: -; cdr3_aa: CASSSGTSSFEQHF; cdr3_nt: TGTGCCAGCAGCTCCGGAACTAGCTCCTTCGAGCAGCACTTC
v_call: TRBV5-6; j_call: TRBJ2-3; clone_size: -; d_call: -; cdr3_aa: CASRLQGLADTQYF; cdr3_nt: TGTGCCAGCAGGCTTCAAGGGTTGGCGGATACGCAGTATTTT
v_call: TRBV10-1; j_call: TRBJ1-1; clone_size: -; d_call: TRBD1; cdr3_aa: CASSESGQNTVAFF; cdr3_nt: TGCGCCAGCAGTGAGTCGGGACAGAACACTGTAGCTTTCTTT
v_call: TRBV29-1; j_call: TRBJ2-1; clone_size: -; d_call: -; cdr3_aa: CNIGGRQGGNEQFF; cdr3_nt: TGCAATATTGGGGGGCGGCAGGGGGGTAATGAGCAGTTCTTC
v_call: TRBV10-3; j_call: TRBJ2-3; clone_size: -; d_call: -; cdr3_aa: CAISESYAYTQYF; cdr3_nt: TGTGCCATCAGTGAGTCGTATGCATATACGCAGTATTTT
v_call: TRBV10-2; j_call: TRBJ2-1; clone_size: few; d_call: TRBD2; cdr3_aa: CASTASGRGSEQFF; cdr3_nt: TGCGCCAGCACGGCTAGCGGGAGAGGCAGTGAGCAGTTCTTC